This TCR beta chain was found in a study of OX40 agonist ivuxolimab in advanced cancers. The table came from immunoSEQ multiplex PCR; TCRdb's copy has only in-frame clones and leaves some out. The profile shows about 82,000 clones, just under 95% of them singletons. Trimming shortened V by 5 bases and J by 2 bases, and 12 bases separated the two germline ends. Germline CDR1 SGHTA, CDR2 FQGNSA. The CDR3 length is 15 residues. This sequence was found in an adult with an advanced solid tumor such as melanoma, head and neck, liver or kidney cancer. The rearrangement joins TRBV7-2 to TRBJ2-2; TRBD1 might be the D (7 bases). The source was CD4+ or CD8+ T cells sorted from blood, collected in a trial of the OX40 agonist ivuxolimab. The CDR3 region is CASSRQGGNTGELFF. CDR3 DNA: TGTGCCAGCAGCCGCCAGGGGGGCAACACCGGGGAGCTGTTTTTT.